Given below is one T cell receptor (beta chain) in context. Its specificity is not known. This entry is derived from a study of type 1 and type 2 diabetes patients. Study-level information: From PBMCs, CD4+ and CD8+ T cells were isolated by magnetic microbeads.

PCR was run on genomic DNA. The TCR beta CDR3 region was amplified using 30 forward and 13 reverse primers. TCRdb ran MiXCR on the multiplex PCR reads and lists one entry per CDR3 protein. The table lists about 250,000 distinct CDR3 sequences, more than 40% of them singletons. Findings of the study overall: Type 2 diabetes repertoires were more diverse than type 1 diabetes repertoires.

Germline CDR1 SGHVS, CDR2 FQNEAQ. Trimming took 3 bases from V and 7 from J, leaving 15 bases between them. This CDR3 spans 15 amino acids. Sequenced sample: peripheral blood mononuclear cells (PBMCs). This TCR came from a man between 18 and 29 years old with type 2 diabetes. The chain is built from TRBV7-8 and TRBJ1-4; weak D call: TRBD1 (5 bases). CDR3 nucleotide sequence: TGTGCCAGCAGCTTGGATGGGGGGTTAGGTGAAAAACTGTTTTTT. Amino acid sequence: CASSLDGGLGEKLFF.